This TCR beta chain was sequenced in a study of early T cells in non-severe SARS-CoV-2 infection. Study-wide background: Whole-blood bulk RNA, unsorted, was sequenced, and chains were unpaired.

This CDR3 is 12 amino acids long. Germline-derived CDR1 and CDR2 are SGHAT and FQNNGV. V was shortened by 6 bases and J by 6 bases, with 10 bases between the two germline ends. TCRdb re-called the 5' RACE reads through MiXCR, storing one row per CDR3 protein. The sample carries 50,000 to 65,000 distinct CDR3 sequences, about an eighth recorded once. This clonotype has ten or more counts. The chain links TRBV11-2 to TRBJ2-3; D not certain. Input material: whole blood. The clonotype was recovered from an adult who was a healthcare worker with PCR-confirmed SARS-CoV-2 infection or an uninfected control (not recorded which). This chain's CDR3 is CASSDVGDTQYF. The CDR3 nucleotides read TGTGCCAGCAGTGACGTGGGGGATACGCAGTATTTT.